This T cell receptor beta chain derives from a study of PD-L1 blockade in urothelial cancer. Looking at the study overall: In the patient group, most of the roughly 30 were males with bladder-origin urothelial cancer. General study findings and limits: Pretreatment peripheral blood TCR clonality that fell below the median predicted better survival among the patients studied.

Regarding time point: pretreatment peripheral blood. Using immunoSEQ multiplex PCR, the repertoire was profiled, and TCRdb retains in-frame clones only, with some absent. This table holds around 60,000 clones, roughly 79% found once. There are 15 residues in the CDR3. Looked up from germline, CDR1 is SGHRS and CDR2 is YFSETQ. The V end lost 4 bases, the J end lost 1 base, and 14 bases lay between the germline ends. Comments on this clone: Its antigen is unidentified.

The clonotype originates from a man between 65 and 80 years old with urothelial cancer. This sample comprised PBMCs, obtained around atezolizumab (anti-PD-L1) treatment. V is TRBV5-1 and J is TRBJ2-5, with D maybe TRBD1 (6 bases). The CDR3 DNA reads TGCGCCAGCAGCGCAGAACAGGGCCCCCAAGAGACCCAGTACTTC. Residues: CASSAEQGPQETQYF.